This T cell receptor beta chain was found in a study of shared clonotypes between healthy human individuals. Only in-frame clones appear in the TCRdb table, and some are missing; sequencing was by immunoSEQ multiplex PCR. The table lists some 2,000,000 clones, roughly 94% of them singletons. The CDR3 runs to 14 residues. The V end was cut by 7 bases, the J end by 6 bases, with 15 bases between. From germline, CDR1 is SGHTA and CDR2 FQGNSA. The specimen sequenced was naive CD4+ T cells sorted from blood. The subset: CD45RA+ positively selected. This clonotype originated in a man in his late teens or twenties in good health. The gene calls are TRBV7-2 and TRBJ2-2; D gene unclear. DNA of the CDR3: TGTGCCAGCAATATCGTAGCAGCCCCCGGGGAGCTGTTTTTT. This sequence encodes CASNIVAAPGELFF.